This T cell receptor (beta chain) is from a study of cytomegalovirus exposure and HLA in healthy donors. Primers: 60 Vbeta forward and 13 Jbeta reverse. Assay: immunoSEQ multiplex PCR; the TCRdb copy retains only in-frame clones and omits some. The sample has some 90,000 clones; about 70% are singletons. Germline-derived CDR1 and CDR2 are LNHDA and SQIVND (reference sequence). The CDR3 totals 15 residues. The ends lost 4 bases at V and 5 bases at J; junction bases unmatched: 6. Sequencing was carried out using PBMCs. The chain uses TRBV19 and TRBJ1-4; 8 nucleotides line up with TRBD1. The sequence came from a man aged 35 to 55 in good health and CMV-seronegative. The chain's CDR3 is CASSTGQGLNEKLFF. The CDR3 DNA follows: TGTGCCAGTAGTACTGGACAGGGCTTAAATGAAAAACTGTTTTTT.